This T cell receptor (beta chain) stems from a study of T cell repertoires in cytomegalovirus infection. CDR3 length equals 11 residues. The germline V and J ends were trimmed by 4 bases and 7 bases, with 7 bases remaining between them. CDR1 is MDHEN and CDR2 is SYDVKM in the germline V gene. Only a few counts were recorded for this clonotype. What it recognizes is unknown. TCRdb called the reads again in MiXCR, with one record for every CDR3 protein. The sample holds 450,000 to 600,000 distinct CDR3 sequences, 42% seen once. Here the sequenced sample was cultured PBMCs, taken from culture after CMV antigen stimulation. The origin of this receptor is a human donor in good health (CMV status not recorded). Some clones in this sample may be carry-over from other donors' samples. The chain is built from TRBV28 and TRBJ1-1; D gene uncertain. The CDR3 region is CASSSAFEAFF. The CDR3 nucleotides are TGTGCCAGCAGTTCGGCCTTTGAAGCTTTCTTT.